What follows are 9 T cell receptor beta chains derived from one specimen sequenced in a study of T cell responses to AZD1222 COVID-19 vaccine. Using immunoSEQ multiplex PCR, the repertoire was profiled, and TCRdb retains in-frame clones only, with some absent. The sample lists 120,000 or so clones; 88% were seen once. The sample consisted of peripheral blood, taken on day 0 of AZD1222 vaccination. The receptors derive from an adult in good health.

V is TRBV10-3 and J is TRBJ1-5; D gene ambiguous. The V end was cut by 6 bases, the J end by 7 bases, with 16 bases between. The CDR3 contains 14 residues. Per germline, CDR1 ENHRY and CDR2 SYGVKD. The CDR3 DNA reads TGTGCCATCAGCAGCCTGGCGGGAGGGCAGCCCCAGCATTTT. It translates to CAISSLAGGQPQHF.

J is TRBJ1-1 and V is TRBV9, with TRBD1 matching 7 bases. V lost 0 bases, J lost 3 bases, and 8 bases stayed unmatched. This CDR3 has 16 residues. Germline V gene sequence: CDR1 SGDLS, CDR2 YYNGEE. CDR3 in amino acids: CASSVDYRGSYTEAFF. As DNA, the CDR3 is TGTGCCAGCAGCGTAGACTACAGGGGATCGTACACTGAAGCTTTCTTT. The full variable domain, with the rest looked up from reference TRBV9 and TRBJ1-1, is DSGVTQTPKHLITATGQRVTLRCSPRSGDLSVYWYQQSLDQGLQFLIQYYNGEERAKGNILERFSAQQFPDLHSELNLSSLELGDSALYFCASSVDYRGSYTEAFFGQGTRLTVV.

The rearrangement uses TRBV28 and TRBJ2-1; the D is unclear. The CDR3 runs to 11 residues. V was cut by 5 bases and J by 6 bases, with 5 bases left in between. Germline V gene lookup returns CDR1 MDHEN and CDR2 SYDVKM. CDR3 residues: CASSLVNEQFF. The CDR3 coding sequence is TGTGCCAGCAGTCTAGTCAATGAGCAGTTCTTC.

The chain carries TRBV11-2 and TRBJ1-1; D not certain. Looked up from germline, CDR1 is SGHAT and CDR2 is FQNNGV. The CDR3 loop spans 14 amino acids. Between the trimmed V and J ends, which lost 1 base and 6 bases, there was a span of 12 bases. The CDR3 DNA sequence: TGTGCCAGCAGCTTAGGCCTTACCCCCCCTGAAGCTTTCTTT. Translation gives CASSLGLTPPEAFF.

The CDR3 coding sequence is TGTGCCAGCAGTATACGCGGACAGCCCCAGCATTTT. Protein product: CASSIRGQPQHF. The chain combines TRBV6-5 with TRBJ1-5; no definite D call. CDR1 is MNHEY, CDR2 SVGAGI, per germline. There are 12 residues in the CDR3. V lost 5 bases, J lost 7 bases, and 9 bases lay in between.

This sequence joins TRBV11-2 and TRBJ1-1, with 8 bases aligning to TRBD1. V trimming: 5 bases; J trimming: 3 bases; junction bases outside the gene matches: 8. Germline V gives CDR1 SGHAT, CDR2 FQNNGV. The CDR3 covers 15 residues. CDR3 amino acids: CASSHGQGGYTEAFF. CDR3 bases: TGTGCCAGCAGCCATGGACAGGGTGGCTACACTGAAGCTTTCTTT.

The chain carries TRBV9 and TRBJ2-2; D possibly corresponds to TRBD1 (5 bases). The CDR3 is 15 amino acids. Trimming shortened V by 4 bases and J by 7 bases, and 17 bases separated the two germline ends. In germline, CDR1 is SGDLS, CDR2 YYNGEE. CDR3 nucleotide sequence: TGTGCCAGCAGCTCCCGAGTAGGGGCAGACGGGGAGCTGTTTTTT. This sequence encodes CASSSRVGADGELFF.

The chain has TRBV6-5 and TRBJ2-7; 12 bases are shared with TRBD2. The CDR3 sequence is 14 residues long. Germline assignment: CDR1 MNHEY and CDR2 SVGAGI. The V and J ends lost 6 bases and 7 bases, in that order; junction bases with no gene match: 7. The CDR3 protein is CASSRQTSGGEQYF. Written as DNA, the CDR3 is TGTGCCAGCAGCCGACAGACTAGCGGGGGAGAGCAGTACTTC.

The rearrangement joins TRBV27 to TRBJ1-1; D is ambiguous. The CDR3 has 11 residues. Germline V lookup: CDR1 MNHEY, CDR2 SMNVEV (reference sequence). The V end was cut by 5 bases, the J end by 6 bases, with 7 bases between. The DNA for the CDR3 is TGTGCCAGCAGTGGGTGGGCTGAAGCTTTCTTT. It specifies CASSGWAEAFF.